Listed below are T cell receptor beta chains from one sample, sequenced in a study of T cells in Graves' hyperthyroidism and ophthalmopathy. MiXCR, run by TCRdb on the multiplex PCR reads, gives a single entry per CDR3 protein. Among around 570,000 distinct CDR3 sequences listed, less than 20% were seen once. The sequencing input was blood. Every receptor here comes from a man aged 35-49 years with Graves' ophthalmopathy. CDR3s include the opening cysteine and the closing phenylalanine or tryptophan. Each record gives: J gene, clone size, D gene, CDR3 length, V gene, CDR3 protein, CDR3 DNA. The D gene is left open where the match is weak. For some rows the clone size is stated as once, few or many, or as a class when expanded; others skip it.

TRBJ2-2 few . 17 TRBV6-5 CASSYSRGRRVSGELFF TGTGCCAGCAGTTACTCGAGGGGGCGGAGGGTCTCCGGGGAGCTGTTTTTT
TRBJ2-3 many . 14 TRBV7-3 CASSYPGRPDTQYF TGTGCCAGCAGCTACCCAGGGCGACCAGATACGCAGTATTTT
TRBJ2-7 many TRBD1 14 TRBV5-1 CASSFVQGVHEQYF TGCGCCAGCAGCTTTGTGCAGGGGGTTCACGAGCAGTACTTC
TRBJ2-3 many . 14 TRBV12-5 CASGWQEITDTQYF TGTGCTAGTGGTTGGCAGGAAATCACAGATACGCAGTATTTT
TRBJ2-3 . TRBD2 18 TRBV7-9 CASSLGTRGRDFEDTQYF TGTGCCAGCAGCCTAGGGACTAGAGGCCGGGACTTCGAAGATACGCAGTATTTT
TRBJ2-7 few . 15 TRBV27 CASSFSGLTTYEQYF TGTGCCAGCAGTTTTAGCGGCCTAACCACCTACGAGCAGTACTTC
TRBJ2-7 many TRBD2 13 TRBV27 CAGGGPGRYEQYF TGTGCCGGGGGGGGACCAGGGCGCTACGAGCAGTACTTC
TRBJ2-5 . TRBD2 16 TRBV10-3 CAISELWLAGSETQYF TGTGCCATCAGTGAGTTATGGCTAGCGGGATCGGAGACCCAGTACTTC
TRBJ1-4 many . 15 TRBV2 CASSATGSANEKLFF TGTGCCAGCAGTGCCACAGGGTCAGCTAATGAAAAACTGTTTTTT
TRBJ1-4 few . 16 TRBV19 CASSVNYQERNEKLFF TGTGCCAGTAGTGTAAACTACCAGGAACGGAATGAAAAACTGTTTTTT
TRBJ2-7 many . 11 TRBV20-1 CSAPGIYEQYF TGCAGTGCCCCCGGGATCTACGAGCAGTACTTC
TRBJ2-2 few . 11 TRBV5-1 CASSFAGELFF TGCGCCAGCAGCTTCGCCGGGGAGCTGTTTTTT
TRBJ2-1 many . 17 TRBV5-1 CASSKGPTEGSYNEQFF TGCGCCAGCAGCAAGGGACCCACCGAGGGCTCCTACAATGAGCAGTTCTTC
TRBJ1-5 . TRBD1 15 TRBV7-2 CASSPRQGGRQPQHF TGTGCCAGCAGCCCCAGACAGGGGGGTCGTCAGCCCCAGCATTTT
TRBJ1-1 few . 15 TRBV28 CASSFDVTENTEAFF TGTGCCAGCAGTTTTGACGTGACAGAGAACACTGAAGCTTTCTTT
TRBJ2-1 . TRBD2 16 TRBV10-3 CAISESAGGSYNEQFF TGTGCCATCAGTGAGTCTGCGGGGGGTTCCTACAATGAGCAGTTCTTC
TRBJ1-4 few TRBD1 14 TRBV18 CASSPYRGNEKLFF TGTGCCAGCTCACCGTACAGGGGTAATGAAAAACTGTTTTTT
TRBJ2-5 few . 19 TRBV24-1 CAPWSRPVRVAGIEETQYF TGTGCCCCTTGGTCACGCCCCGTCCGAGTCGCGGGAATAGAAGAGACCCAGTACTTC
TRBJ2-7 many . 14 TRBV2 CASVQQVSSYEQYF TGTGCCAGTGTACAGCAGGTGAGCTCCTACGAGCAGTACTTC
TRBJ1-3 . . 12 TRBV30 CAWSYSGNTIYF TGTGCCTGGAGCTACTCTGGAAACACCATATATTTT
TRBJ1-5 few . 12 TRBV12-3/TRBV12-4 CASSLAGRPQHF TGTGCCAGCAGTTTAGCGGGGAGGCCCCAGCATTTT
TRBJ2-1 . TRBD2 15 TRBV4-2 CASSQGREFYNEQFF TGTGCCAGCAGCCAAGGGCGGGAGTTCTACAATGAGCAGTTCTTC
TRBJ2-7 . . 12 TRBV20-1 CSARGENYEQYF TGCAGTGCTAGGGGGGAGAACTACGAGCAGTACTTC
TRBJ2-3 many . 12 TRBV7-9 CASSLKTDTQYF TGTGCCAGCAGCTTAAAGACAGATACGCAGTATTTT
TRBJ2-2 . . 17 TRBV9 CASSVAPRGGNTGELFF TGTGCCAGCAGCGTAGCCCCCAGGGGCGGAAACACCGGGGAGCTGTTTTTT
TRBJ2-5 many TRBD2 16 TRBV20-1 CSASHGLAGVGETQYF TGCAGTGCTAGTCACGGACTAGCGGGAGTAGGAGAGACCCAGTACTTC
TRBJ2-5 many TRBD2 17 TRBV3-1 CASSQGGTSGSGETQYF TGTGCCAGCAGCCAAGGAGGGACTAGCGGGAGCGGAGAGACCCAGTACTTC